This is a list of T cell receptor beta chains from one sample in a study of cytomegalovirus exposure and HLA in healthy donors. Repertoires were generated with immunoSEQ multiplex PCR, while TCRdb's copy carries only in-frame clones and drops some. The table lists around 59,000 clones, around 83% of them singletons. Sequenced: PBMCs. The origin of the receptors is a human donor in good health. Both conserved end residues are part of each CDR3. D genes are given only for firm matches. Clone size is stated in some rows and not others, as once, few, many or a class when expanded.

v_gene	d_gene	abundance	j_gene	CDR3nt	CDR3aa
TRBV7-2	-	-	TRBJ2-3	TGTGCCAGCAGCAAGCTAGTTAGCACAGATACGCAGTATTTT	CASSKLVSTDTQYF
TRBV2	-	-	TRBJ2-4	TGTGCCAGCAGTAAGACAGCTGCCAAAAACATTCAGTACTTC	CASSKTAAKNIQYF
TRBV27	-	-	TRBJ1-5	TGTGCCAGCAGGAAGAGGGCTAGCAATCAGCCCCAGCATTTT	CASRKRASNQPQHF
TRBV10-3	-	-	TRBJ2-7	TGTGCCATCAGCCGACAAGAATCCTACGAGCAGTACTTC	CAISRQESYEQYF
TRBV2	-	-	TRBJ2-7	TGTGCCAGCAGTGGCCGTCCAAACTCTCTGGCCTACGAGCAGTACTTC	CASSGRPNSLAYEQYF
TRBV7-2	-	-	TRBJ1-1	TGTGCCAGCAGCTTAGAATTCGGGGGATTAATCTTT	CASSLEFGGLIF
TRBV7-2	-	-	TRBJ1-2	TGTGCCAGCAGCTACAATTTGGGGGCGTGGGGCTACACCTTC	CASSYNLGAWGYTF
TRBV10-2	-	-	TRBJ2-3	TGCGCCAGCAGAGGCACCCAGGCAGATACGCAGTATTTT	CASRGTQADTQYF
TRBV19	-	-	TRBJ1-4	TGTGCCAGTAGTATCCCGGGGGTCGGGGAAAAACTGTTTTTT	CASSIPGVGEKLFF
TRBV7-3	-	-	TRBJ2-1	TGTGCCAGCAGCTCGCCGGGAATCAATGAGCAGTTCTTC	CASSSPGINEQFF
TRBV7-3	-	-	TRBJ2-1	TGTGCCAGCAGCTTAGATGGTACCGGGATCTCCTACAATGAGCAGTTCTTC	CASSLDGTGISYNEQFF
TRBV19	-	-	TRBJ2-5	TGTGCCAGTAGTATCGGCAGGGAGGCTGGGGAGACCCAGTACTTC	CASSIGREAGETQYF
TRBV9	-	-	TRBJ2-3	TGTGCCAGCAGCTCCCCTTCGGGACTCCTCAGCACAGATACGCAGTATTTT	CASSSPSGLLSTDTQYF
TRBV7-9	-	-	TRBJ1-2	TGTGCCAGCAGCCCAAACACAGGGTCGCGGGGCTACACCTTC	CASSPNTGSRGYTF
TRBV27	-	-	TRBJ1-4	TGTGCCAGCAGTCCTCAGGGTTGGGAAAAACTGTTTTTT	CASSPQGWEKLFF
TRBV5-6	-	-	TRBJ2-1	TGTGCCAGCAGCTTGTCAGGCCTAAATGAGCAGTTCTTC	CASSLSGLNEQFF
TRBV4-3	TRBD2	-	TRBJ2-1	TGCGCCAGCAGCCAAGGCCTTCCGGGACTAGCGGGAGTCAATGAGCAGTTCTTC	CASSQGLPGLAGVNEQFF
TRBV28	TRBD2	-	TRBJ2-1	TGTGCCAGTAAGCCAGGGACTAGCGGCAGGAATGAGCAGTTCTTC	CASKPGTSGRNEQFF
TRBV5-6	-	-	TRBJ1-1	TGTGCCAGCAGCTTGGTCGGTGAAGCTTTCTTT	CASSLVGEAFF
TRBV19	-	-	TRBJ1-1	TGTGCCAGCCAAAAGGACAGACTGAACACTGAAGCTTTCTTT	CASQKDRLNTEAFF
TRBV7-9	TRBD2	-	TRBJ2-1	TGTGCCAGCAGCTTATTAATTAGCGGGGAGGCCCATGAGCAGTTCTTC	CASSLLISGEAHEQFF
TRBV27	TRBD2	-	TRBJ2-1	TGTGCCAGCAGCAACTTTGGACTAGCGGGAGGGTCCTCCTACAATGAGCAGTTCTTC	CASSNFGLAGGSSYNEQFF
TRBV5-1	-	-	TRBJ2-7	TGCGCCAGCGGCCCATCGCATCCCGGGAGCTCCTACGAGCAGTACTTC	CASGPSHPGSSYEQYF
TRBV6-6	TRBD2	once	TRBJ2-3	TGTGCCAGCAGTTGGACTAGCGGGGGTTTGACAGATACGCAGTATTTT	CASSWTSGGLTDTQYF
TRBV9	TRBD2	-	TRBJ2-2	TGTGCCAGCAGCTTTGGGGCGGGAGGGCACACCGGGGAGCTGTTTTTT	CASSFGAGGHTGELFF